A single sample is the source of the 9 T cell receptor beta chains below, sequenced in a study of T cell responses to AZD1222 COVID-19 vaccine. Sequencing was performed with immunoSEQ multiplex PCR; in TCRdb, only in-frame clones are kept and a portion is missing. This table holds about 100,000 clones, approximately 88% found once. Material: peripheral blood, obtained on day 0 of AZD1222 vaccination. The receptors stem from an adult in good health.

The V and J genes are TRBV7-3 and TRBJ2-7; TRBD1 matches at 7 bases. V trimming: 0 bases; J trimming: 4 bases; junction bases outside the gene matches: 6. The CDR3 length is 15 residues. The germline gives CDR1 SGHTA, CDR2 FQGTGA. The CDR3 coding sequence is TGTGCCAGCAGCTTAACAGGGGGCATGCAGTACGAGCAGTACTTC. Its translation is CASSLTGGMQYEQYF.

The J gene is TRBJ1-2, the V gene TRBV27; 10 nucleotides align to TRBD1. There are 14 residues in the CDR3. J gave up 3 bases and V 8 bases, and 6 bases lay outside the gene matches. Germline V lookup: CDR1 MNHEY, CDR2 SMNVEV (reference sequence). CDR3 amino acids: CASRETGGDYGYTF. In nucleotides, the CDR3 is TGTGCCAGCCGAGAGACAGGGGGCGACTATGGCTACACCTTC.

The gene calls are TRBV11-3 and TRBJ2-1; 7 nucleotides match TRBD1. CDR3 length: 13 residues. With V trimmed by 5 bases and J by 12 bases, 10 bases remained unmatched. The germline V gene has CDR1 SGHNT and CDR2 YENEEA. The CDR3 is CASSPGGEGAQFF. CDR3 nucleotide sequence: TGTGCCAGCAGCCCCGGTGGTGAGGGGGCGCAGTTCTTC.

The rearrangement uses TRBV10-3 and TRBJ1-1; 9 positions match TRBD1. The germline gives CDR1 ENHRY, CDR2 SYGVKD. V was pared by 10 bases and J by 4 bases, with 10 bases of the junction left unmatched. The CDR3 spans 14 residues. The CDR3 here is CATRPGQGVTEAFF. The DNA for the CDR3 is TGTGCCACCAGGCCGGGACAGGGCGTCACTGAAGCTTTCTTT.

The J gene is TRBJ1-2, the V gene TRBV10-2; D is uncertain. CDR1 and CDR2 from the germline V gene are WSHSY and SAAADI. V lost 6 bases, J lost 5 bases, and 10 bases lay in between. There are 12 residues in the CDR3. Here the CDR3 reads CASSHRAYGYTF. For the CDR3, the DNA is TGCGCCAGCAGCCATCGGGCGTATGGCTACACCTTC.

The chain combines TRBV7-6 with TRBJ2-7; a possible D gene is TRBD1 (5 bases). In germline, CDR1 is SGHVS, CDR2 FNYEAQ. V lost 1 base and J lost 2, with 12 bases in between. The CDR3 is made up of 15 amino acids. CDR3 protein: CASSLVGQGTYEQYF. The CDR3 DNA follows: TGTGCCAGCAGCTTAGTTGGGCAGGGTACCTACGAGCAGTACTTC.

This clone was counted once. J is TRBJ2-3 and V is TRBV2, with no clear D. This CDR3 spans 15 amino acids. Germline loops: CDR1 SNHLY, CDR2 FYNNEI. Between the trimmed V and J ends, which lost 5 bases and 0 bases, there was a span of 12 bases. In DNA, the CDR3 is TGTGCCAGCAGTACCCCCCCGCCTAGCACAGATACGCAGTATTTT. Its protein product is CASSTPPPSTDTQYF.

The V call is TRBV4-1, the J call TRBJ2-5; D not certain. V dropped 4 bases and J dropped 5 bases, with 14 bases sitting between them. CDR1 and CDR2 (germline): MGHRA, YSYEKL. The CDR3 has 14 amino acids. The CDR3 loop is CASSLPGTEETQYF. CDR3 nucleotides: TGCGCCAGCAGCCTCCCGGGCACGGAGGAGACCCAGTACTTC.

This sequence joins TRBV19 and TRBJ1-1, with a weak D call TRBD1 (5 bases). Germline CDR1 reads LNHDA; CDR2 reads SQIVND (reference sequence). CDR3 length: 14 amino acids. The ends were cut back, 5 bases at V and 1 base at J, with 11 bases in the middle. The chain's CDR3 is CASSPGRENTEAFF. CDR3 coding DNA: TGTGCCAGTAGTCCTGGCAGGGAGAACACTGAAGCTTTCTTT. The full variable domain, in which reference TRBV19 and TRBJ1-1 provide the parts outside the CDR3, is DGGITQSPKYLFRKEGQNVTLSCEQNLNHDAMYWYRQDPGQGLRLIYYSQIVNDFQKGDIAEGYSVSREKKESFPLTVTSAQKNPTAFYLCASSPGRENTEAFFGQGTRLTVV.